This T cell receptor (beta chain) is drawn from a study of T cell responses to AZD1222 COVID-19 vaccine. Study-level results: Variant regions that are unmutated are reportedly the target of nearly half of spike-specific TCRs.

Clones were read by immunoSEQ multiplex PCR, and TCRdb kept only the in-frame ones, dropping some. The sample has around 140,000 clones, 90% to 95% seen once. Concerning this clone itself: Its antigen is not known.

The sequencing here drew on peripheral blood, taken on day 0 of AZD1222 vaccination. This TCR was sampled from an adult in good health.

CDR3 sequence: CASSLVSREGYTF. CDR3 DNA: TGCGCCAGCAGCTTGGTTTCCAGGGAAGGCTACACCTTC. The chain uses TRBV5-1 and TRBJ1-2; maybe TRBD1 (5 bases). Germline V CDR1 and CDR2: SGHRS, YFSETQ. The CDR3 has 13 residues. The ends were cut back, 0 bases at V and 8 bases at J, with 11 bases in the middle.